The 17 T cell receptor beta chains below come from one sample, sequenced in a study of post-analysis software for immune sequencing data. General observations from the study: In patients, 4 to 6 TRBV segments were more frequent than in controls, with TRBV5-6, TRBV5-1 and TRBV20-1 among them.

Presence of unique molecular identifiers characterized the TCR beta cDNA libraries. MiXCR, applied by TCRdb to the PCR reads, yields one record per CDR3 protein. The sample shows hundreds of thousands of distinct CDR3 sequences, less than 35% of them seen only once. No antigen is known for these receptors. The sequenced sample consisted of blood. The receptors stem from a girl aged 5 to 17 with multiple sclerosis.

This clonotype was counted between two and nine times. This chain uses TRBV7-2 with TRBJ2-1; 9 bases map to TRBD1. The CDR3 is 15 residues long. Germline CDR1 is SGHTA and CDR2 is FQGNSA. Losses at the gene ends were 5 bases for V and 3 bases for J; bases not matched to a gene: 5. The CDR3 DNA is TGTGCCAGCAGCCACCGGGACAGGGTCTACAATGAGCAGTTCTTC. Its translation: CASSHRDRVYNEQFF.

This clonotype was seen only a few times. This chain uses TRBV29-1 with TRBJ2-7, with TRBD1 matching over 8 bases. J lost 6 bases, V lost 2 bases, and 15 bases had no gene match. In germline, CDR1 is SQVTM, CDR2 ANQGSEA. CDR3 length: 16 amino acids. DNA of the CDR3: TGCAGCGTTGAATTGGTGGGCCAGGGGGCCGTTGGCGAGCAGTACTTC. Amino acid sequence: CSVELVGQGAVGEQYF.

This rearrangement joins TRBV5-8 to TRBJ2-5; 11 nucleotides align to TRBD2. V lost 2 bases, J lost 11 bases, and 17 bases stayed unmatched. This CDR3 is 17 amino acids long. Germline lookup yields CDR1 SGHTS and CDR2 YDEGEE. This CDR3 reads CASSFLGTSGSGNEQYF. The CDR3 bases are TGTGCCAGCAGCTTTTTGGGCACTAGCGGGAGTGGCAATGAGCAGTACTTC.

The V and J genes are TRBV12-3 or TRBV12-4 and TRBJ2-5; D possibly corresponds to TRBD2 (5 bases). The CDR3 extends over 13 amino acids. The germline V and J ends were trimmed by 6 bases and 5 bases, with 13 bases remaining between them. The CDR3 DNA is TGTGCCAGCAGCCGCCGGGGAAGGGAGACCCAGTACTTC. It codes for CASSRRGRETQYF.

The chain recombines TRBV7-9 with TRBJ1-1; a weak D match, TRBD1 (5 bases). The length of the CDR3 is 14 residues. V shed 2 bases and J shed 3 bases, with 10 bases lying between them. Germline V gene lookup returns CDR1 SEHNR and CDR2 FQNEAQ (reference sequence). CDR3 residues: CASSLSVGDTEAFF. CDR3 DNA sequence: TGTGCCAGCAGCTTATCGGTGGGGGACACTGAAGCTTTCTTT.

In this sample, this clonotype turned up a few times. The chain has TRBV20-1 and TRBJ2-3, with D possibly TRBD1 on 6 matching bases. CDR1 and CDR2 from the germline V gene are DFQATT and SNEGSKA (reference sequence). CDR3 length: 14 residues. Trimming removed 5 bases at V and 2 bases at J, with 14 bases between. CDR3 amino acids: CSARDTLYTDTQYF. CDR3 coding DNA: TGCAGTGCTCGGGACACATTGTACACAGATACGCAGTATTTT.

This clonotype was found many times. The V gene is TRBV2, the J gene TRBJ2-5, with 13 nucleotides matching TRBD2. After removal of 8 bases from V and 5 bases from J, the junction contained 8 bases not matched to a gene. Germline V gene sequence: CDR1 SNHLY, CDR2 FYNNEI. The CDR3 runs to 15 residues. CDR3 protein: CASQPGLAGVETQYF. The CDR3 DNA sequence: TGTGCCAGCCAACCTGGACTAGCGGGAGTGGAGACCCAGTACTTC.

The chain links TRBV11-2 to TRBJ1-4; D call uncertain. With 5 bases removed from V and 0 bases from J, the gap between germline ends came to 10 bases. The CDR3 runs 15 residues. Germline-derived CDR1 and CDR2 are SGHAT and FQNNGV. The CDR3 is CASSPRPATNEKLFF. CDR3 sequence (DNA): TGTGCCAGCAGCCCAAGGCCTGCAACTAATGAAAAACTGTTTTTT.

CDR3: CATARSSYEQYF. Here the CDR3 DNA reads TGTGCCACCGCCAGGAGCTCCTACGAGCAGTACTTC. The genes are TRBV10-3 and TRBJ2-7; D ambiguous. CDR1 is ENHRY and CDR2 is SYGVKD in the germline V gene. V lost 10 bases and J 0 bases, leaving 10 bases between the germline ends. CDR3 length: 12 residues.

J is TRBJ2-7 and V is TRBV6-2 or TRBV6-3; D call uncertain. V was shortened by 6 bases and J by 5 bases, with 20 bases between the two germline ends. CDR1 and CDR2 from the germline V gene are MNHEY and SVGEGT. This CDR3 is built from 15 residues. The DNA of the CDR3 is TGTGCCAGCAGCCCAACTGGTAGGGCGGCTGACGAGCAGTACTTC. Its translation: CASSPTGRAADEQYF.

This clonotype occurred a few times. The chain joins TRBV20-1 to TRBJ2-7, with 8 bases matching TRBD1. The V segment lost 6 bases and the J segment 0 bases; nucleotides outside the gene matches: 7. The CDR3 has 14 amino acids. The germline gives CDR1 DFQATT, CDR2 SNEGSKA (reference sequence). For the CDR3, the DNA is TGCAGTGCCGAACGACAGGGGAGCTCCTACGAGCAGTACTTC. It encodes CSAERQGSSYEQYF.

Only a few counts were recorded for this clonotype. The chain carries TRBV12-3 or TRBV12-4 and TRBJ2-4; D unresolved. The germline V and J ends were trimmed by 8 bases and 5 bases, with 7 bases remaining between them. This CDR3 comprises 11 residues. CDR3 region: CASGTQNIQYF. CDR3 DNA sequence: TGTGCCAGCGGCACCCAAAACATTCAGTACTTC.

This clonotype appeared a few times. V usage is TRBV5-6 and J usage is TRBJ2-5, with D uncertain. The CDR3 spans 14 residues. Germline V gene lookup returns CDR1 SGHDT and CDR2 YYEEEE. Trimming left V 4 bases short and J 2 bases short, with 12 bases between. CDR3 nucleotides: TGTGCCAGCAGCGAACCCGGACGGCAAGAGACCCAGTACTTC. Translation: CASSEPGRQETQYF.

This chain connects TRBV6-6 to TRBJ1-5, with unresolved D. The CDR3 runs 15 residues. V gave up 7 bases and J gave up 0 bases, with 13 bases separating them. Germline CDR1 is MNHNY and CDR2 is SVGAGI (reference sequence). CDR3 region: CASKPGGYSNQPQHF. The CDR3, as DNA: TGTGCCAGCAAACCAGGAGGCTATAGCAATCAGCCCCAGCATTTT.

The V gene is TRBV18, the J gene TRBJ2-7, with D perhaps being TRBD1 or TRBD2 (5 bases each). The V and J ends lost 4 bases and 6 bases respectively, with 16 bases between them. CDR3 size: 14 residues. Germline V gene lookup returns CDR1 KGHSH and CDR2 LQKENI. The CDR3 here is CASSRPTGQGEQYF. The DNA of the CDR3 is TGTGCCAGCTCACGACCGACGGGGCAAGGCGAGCAGTACTTC.

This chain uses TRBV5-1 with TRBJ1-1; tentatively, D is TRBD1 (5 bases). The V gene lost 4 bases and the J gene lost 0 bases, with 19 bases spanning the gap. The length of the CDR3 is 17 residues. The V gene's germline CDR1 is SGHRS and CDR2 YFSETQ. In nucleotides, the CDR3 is TGCGCCAGCAGCCCCCAGACAGCCAACTACATGAACACTGAAGCTTTCTTT. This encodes CASSPQTANYMNTEAFF.

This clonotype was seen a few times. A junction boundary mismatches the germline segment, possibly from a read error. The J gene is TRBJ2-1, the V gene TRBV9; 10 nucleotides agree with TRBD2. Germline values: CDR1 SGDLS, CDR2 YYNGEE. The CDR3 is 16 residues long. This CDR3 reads CASTVVPSGRINEQFF. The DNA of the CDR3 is TGTGCCAGCACCGTAGTACCTAGCGGGAGAATCAATGAGCAGTTCTTC.